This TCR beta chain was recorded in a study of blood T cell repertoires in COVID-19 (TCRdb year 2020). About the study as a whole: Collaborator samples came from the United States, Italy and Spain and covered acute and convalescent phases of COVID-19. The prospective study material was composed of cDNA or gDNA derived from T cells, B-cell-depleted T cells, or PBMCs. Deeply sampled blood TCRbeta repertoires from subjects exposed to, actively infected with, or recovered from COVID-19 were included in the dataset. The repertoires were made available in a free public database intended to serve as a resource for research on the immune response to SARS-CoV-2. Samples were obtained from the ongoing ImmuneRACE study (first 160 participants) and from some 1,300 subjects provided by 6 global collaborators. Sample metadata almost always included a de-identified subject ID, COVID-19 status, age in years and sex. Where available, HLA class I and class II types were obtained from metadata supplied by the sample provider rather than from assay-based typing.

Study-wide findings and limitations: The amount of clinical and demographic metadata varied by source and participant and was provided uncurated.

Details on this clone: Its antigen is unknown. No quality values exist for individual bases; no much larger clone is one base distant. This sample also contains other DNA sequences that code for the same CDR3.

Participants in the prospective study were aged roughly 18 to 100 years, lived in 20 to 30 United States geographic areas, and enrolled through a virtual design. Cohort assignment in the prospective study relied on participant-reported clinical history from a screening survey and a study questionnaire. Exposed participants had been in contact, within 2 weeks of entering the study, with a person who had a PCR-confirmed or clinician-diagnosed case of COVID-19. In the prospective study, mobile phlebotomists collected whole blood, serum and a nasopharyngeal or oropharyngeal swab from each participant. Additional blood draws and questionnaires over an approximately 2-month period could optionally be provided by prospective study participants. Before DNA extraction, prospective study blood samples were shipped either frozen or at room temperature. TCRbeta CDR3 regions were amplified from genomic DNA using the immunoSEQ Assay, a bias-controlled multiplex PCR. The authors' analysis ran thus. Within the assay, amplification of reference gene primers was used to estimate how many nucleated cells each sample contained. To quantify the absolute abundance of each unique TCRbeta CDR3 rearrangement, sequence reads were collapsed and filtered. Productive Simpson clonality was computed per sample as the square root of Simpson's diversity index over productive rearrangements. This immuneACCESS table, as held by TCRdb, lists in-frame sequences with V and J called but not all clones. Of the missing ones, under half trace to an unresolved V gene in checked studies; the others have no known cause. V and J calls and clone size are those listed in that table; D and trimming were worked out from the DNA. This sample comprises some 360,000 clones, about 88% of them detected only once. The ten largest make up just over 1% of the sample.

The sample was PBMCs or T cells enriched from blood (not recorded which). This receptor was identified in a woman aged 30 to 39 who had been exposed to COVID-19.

The nucleotide sequence is given as TGCGCCAGCAGCTTATCAGGGGAGCAGCCCCAGCATTTT. This translates into CASSLSGEQPQHF. This receptor chain uses TRBV5-1 and TRBJ1-5, and possibly TRBD1, on 6 matching bases. Per the germline V gene, SGHRS is the CDR1 and YFSETQ is the CDR2. The CDR3 spans 13 residues, from the cysteine through the phenylalanine. The sequence is cut down to CDR3 DNA, 39 bases in frame from base 1. V loses 2 bases, J loses 7 bases, and the germline ends lie 10 bases apart.